The 15 T cell receptor beta chains in this list originate from one sample, sequenced in a study of regulatory T cells after allogeneic stem cell transplantation (dated by TCRdb to 2016 to 2019). In the paper's terms, the time point label means: 30 days after allogeneic hematopoietic stem cell transplantation. Instrument on record: Illumina MiSeq. The SMARTer RACE cDNA Amplification kit was used to reverse transcribe the RNA, and the TCR beta CDR3 region was then amplified. The public reads were reanalyzed by TCRdb: fastp trimming at Q25, MiXCR alignment, in-frame beta chains only. CDR3 protein duplicates are merged, each entry listing the most common genes and DNA. This sample's records show approximately 95 distinct CDR3 sequences. Source: sorted CD4+ T cells from blood (whether regulatory or conventional is not recorded), taken 30 days after allogeneic stem cell transplant. These receptors originate from a human patient who had an allogeneic stem cell transplant, so the T cells may come from the graft donor.

This clonotype qualifies as hyperexpanded (1% or more). This sequence joins TRBV12-3 or TRBV12-4 and TRBJ2-7; the D gene is possibly TRBD2 (5 bases). V was clipped by 1 base and J by 3 bases, with 7 bases between them. The CDR3 spans 13 residues. CDR3 protein: CASSLGGFYEQYF. The CDR3 coding sequence is TGTGCCAGCAGTTTAGGAGGGTTCTACGAGCAGTACTTC.

Relative to its sample, this clonotype is hyperexpanded. One end of the junction does not line up with germline, which may come from a read error. The V call is TRBV4-2, the J call TRBJ1-2, with D uncertain. The CDR3 runs to 14 residues. Germline CDR1 and CDR2: LGHNA and YNFKEQ. CDR3 loop: CASSQDSRLYGYTF. Here the CDR3 DNA reads TGCGCCAGCAGCCAAGATAGCAGGCTCTATGGCTACACCTTC.

This clonotype ranks as hyperexpanded. The V and J genes are TRBV28 and TRBJ1-6; TRBD1 matches 8 bases. Trimming took 6 bases from V and 7 from J; bases not matched to a gene: 5. This CDR3 spans 14 amino acids. Germline V CDR1 and CDR2: MDHEN, SYDVKM. The CDR3 protein is CASSGGQGNSPLHF. The CDR3 DNA reads TGTGCCAGCAGCGGTGGACAGGGAAATTCACCCCTCCACTTT.

About this clonotype itself: Its ends do not fully match the called genes, so a read error is possible. The chain combines TRBV4-2 with TRBJ1-2; D not resolved. The CDR3 is 15 residues long. Germline loops: CDR1 LGHNA, CDR2 YNFKEQ. CDR3 amino acids: CASSRDPGRPYGYIF. In nucleotides, the CDR3 is TGTGCCAGCAGCCGAGACCCAGGACGGCCCTATGGCTACATCTTC.

This clonotype is judged hyperexpanded. V gene TRBV29-1 combines with J gene TRBJ2-7; TRBD1 agrees at 10 bases. The CDR3 has 12 residues. With V trimmed by 6 bases and J by 3 bases, 2 bases remained unmatched. The V gene's germline CDR1 is SQVTM and CDR2 ANQGSEA. This chain's CDR3 is CSVWTGGYEQYF. CDR3 bases: TGCAGCGTGTGGACAGGGGGCTACGAGCAGTACTTC.

Comments on this clonotype: The conserved phenylalanine or tryptophan is not found at the CDR3 terminus, so this likely reflects a read error. It is unclear where the CDR3 begins or ends on the DNA, so no DNA is shown, and the CDR3 is as TCRdb lists it. The chain links TRBV4-3 to TRBJ2-1; the table's D call TRBD2 went unverified against the DNA. Germline-derived CDR1 and CDR2 are LGHNA and YSLEER. The length of the CDR3 is 15 amino acids, counting both ends. The chain's CDR3 is CASSQGVAGVNEQLI.

By share, this clonotype ranks as large. The chain links TRBV12-3 or TRBV12-4 to TRBJ2-3, with TRBD2 matching over 9 bases. The trim removed 4 bases at V and 2 bases at J, leaving 7 bases unmatched. The CDR3 runs 16 residues. The CDR3, as DNA: TGTGCCAGCAGTTCGAGAGGACTAGCGCACACAGATACGCAGTATTTT. The encoded protein is CASSSRGLAHTDTQYF.

This clonotype is categorized as medium-sized (0.01 to 0.1%). The chain recombines TRBV12-3 or TRBV12-4 with TRBJ2-7, with 8 bases that match TRBD2. V shed 4 bases and J 9 bases; nucleotides not matched to a gene: 2. This CDR3 spans 11 amino acids. The CDR3 spells CASSYGGGQYF. Here the CDR3 DNA reads TGTGCCAGCAGTTACGGGGGGGGGCAGTACTTC.

With regard to this clonotype: A single base is all that separates this from a far larger clone, so a read error is likely. The CDR3 region is CAIGEGNEQYF. For the CDR3, the DNA is TGTGCCATCGGTGAGGGGAATGAGCAGTACTTC. J is TRBJ2-7 and V is TRBV10-3; D could derive from TRBD1 or TRBD2 (5 bases each). Per the germline V gene, CDR1 is ENHRY and CDR2 is SYGVKD. The CDR3 totals 11 residues.

Within the sample, this clonotype is medium-sized. J is TRBJ1-1 and V is TRBV7-6; the D gene is possibly TRBD1 (5 bases). V lost 2 bases and J 1 base, leaving 17 bases between the germline ends. The CDR3 length is 17 residues. CDR1 is SGHVS, CDR2 FNYEAQ, per germline. The CDR3 DNA follows: TGTGCCAGCAGCTTACACCCAGCACGGGGGACGAACACTGAAGCTTTCTTT. Translation: CASSLHPARGTNTEAFF.

For this clonotype: A read error may be the cause here, since a much bigger clone is one base away. Here the CDR3 omits its conserved ending phenylalanine or tryptophan, so a read error is the likely source. V is TRBV12-3 or TRBV12-4 and J is TRBJ2-7; 8 bases map to TRBD2. The CDR3 contains 11 residues. Trimming at V came to 4 bases and at J to 9 bases, leaving 2 bases not matched to a gene. Written as DNA, the CDR3 is TGTGCCAGCAGTTACGGGGGGGGGCAGTACCTC. Translating it yields CASSYGGGQYL.

To note about this clonotype: A much larger clone differs by one base, so this may be a read error. The chain is built from TRBV5-6 and TRBJ1-1; D is undetermined. The CDR3 has 17 amino acids. Germline lookup yields CDR1 SGHDT and CDR2 YYEEEE. This CDR3 reads CTSSSLEGLALNTEAFF. The CDR3 DNA is TGTACCAGCAGCTCGCTGGAGGGCCTCGCCCTGAACACTGAAGCTTTCTTT.

Relative to its sample, this clonotype is medium-sized. At one end, the junction sequence differs from germline, possibly due to a read error. The CDR3 here is CASSPTGSSYEQYF. Here the CDR3 DNA reads TGTGCCAGCAGTCCGACAGGGTCCTCCTATGAACAGTACTTC. The V gene is TRBV23-1, the J gene TRBJ2-7; 7 nucleotides align to TRBD1. TRBV23-1 is placed among ORFs of uncertain function. The CDR3 covers 14 residues.

The V and J genes are TRBV7-3 and TRBJ2-1; D gene uncertain. The CDR3 consists of 17 residues. CDR1 is SGHTA and CDR2 is FQGTGA in the germline V gene. Trimming took 1 base from V and 4 from J, leaving 17 bases between them. The CDR3 is CASSLSISRDIYNEQFF. CDR3 nucleotide sequence: TGTGCCAGCAGCTTAAGTATTTCCAGAGACATTTACAATGAGCAGTTCTTC.

This clonotype was seen once. A far larger clone is one base from this, pointing to a likely read error. A read error is likely, as this CDR3 ends without the conserved phenylalanine or tryptophan. The gene calls are TRBV28 and TRBJ1-1; D is unresolved. In germline, CDR1 is MDHEN, CDR2 SYDVKM. CDR3 length equals 14 residues. The ends were cut back, 5 bases at V and 8 bases at J, with 18 bases in the middle. CDR3 amino acids: CASSPLLRSREAFL. The CDR3 region has the DNA TGTGCCAGCAGTCCACTACTGAGGAGTAGGGAAGCTTTCCTT.